This TCR beta chain emerged from a study of tissue T cells after allogeneic stem cell transplantation. Study-level findings and limits: Within patients, tissue anatomy strongly shaped TCR repertoire composition.

Regarding this clone: The antigen is unknown.

The CDR3 contains 14 residues. V dropped 6 bases and J dropped 1 base, with 7 bases sitting between them. Germline lookup yields CDR1 MNHEY and CDR2 SMNVEV (reference sequence). Sequencing of TCRbeta CDR3 at survey depth gave sequences and template counts. Sequenced by immunoSEQ multiplex PCR; TCRdb stores in-frame clones only, minus some. The sample shows tens of thousands of clones, roughly 70% of them seen only once. GI sites, liver, skin and spleen were taken after median 9.75 post-mortem hours. This TCR was recovered from an older female donor with lung cancer. The sequences come from tissue from the ileum, collected at autopsy. The chain is built from TRBV27 and TRBJ2-6, with unresolved D. The CDR3 region is CASREQSGANVLTF. CDR3 coding DNA: TGTGCCAGCAGGGAACAATCTGGGGCCAACGTCCTGACTTTC.